These 10 T cell receptor beta chains were all obtained from the same sample, sequenced in a study of chemoradiotherapy in HPV16-positive cancers. Libraries were prepared by immunoSEQ multiplex PCR; TCRdb keeps only in-frame clonotypes and omits some of them. The data hold about 2,000 clones, with approximately 84% observed a single time. The sample was tumor tissue, taken from a patient who underwent chemoradiotherapy. The receptors here all came from a human donor with HPV-associated anogenital cancer.

J is TRBJ2-7 and V is TRBV6-1; D is unclear. V was cut by 8 bases and J by 0 bases, with 11 bases left in between. Germline V lookup: CDR1 MNHNS, CDR2 SASEGT. This CDR3 has 13 residues. CDR3 nucleotide sequence: TGTGCCAGCTCGTGGCAGCCCTCCTACGAGCAGTACTTC. Its protein product is CASSWQPSYEQYF.

The genes are TRBV4-2 and TRBJ1-2; 7 positions agree with TRBD1. This CDR3 contains 17 residues. V gave up 1 base and J gave up 3 bases; unmatched junction bases: 11. Germline CDR1 and CDR2: LGHNA and YNFKEQ. The CDR3 DNA is TGTGCCAGCAGCCAAGTACAGGGGTTGTTTAGTGACTATGGCTACACCTTC. Its protein is CASSQVQGLFSDYGYTF.

The chain joins TRBV29-1 to TRBJ1-2, with D possibly matching TRBD1 (6 bases). The germline gives CDR1 SQVTM, CDR2 ANQGSEA. The CDR3 is 12 amino acids. Deletions cut 3 bases from V and 7 bases from J, with 12 bases between. This CDR3 is CSVEAGAGGYTF. The CDR3 DNA is TGCAGCGTTGAGGCGGGGGCGGGTGGCTACACCTTC.

The rearrangement links TRBV2 to TRBJ2-5; perhaps TRBD2 as D (5 bases). The DNA end favors TRBJ2-7, so the J call may be wrong. CDR3 size: 14 residues. Per germline, CDR1 SNHLY and CDR2 FYNNEI. The CDR3 sequence is CASSDSSSPLEQYF. In nucleotides, the CDR3 is TGTGCCAGCAGTGACTCTAGCTCCCCTCTCGAGCAGTACTTC.

The chain uses TRBV30 and TRBJ2-1; TRBD2 matches at 10 bases. The J segment lost 9 bases and the V segment lost 5 bases, leaving 13 bases of the junction unmatched. The CDR3 length is 15 residues. Germline CDR1 is GTSNPN and CDR2 is SVGIG (reference sequence). The CDR3 region is CAWRSAGGFASEQFF. The CDR3, as DNA: TGTGCCTGGCGTTCAGCGGGGGGGTTTGCCAGTGAGCAGTTCTTC.

The V and J genes are TRBV4-3 and TRBJ2-1; 7 bases align to TRBD1. Germline assignment: CDR1 LGHNA and CDR2 YSLEER. This CDR3 has 15 residues. V lost 8 bases to trimming and J lost 1 base; unmatched junction nucleotides: 8. Here the CDR3 DNA reads TGCGCCAGCTCGAGATGGACAGGATCCTACAATGAGCAGTTCTTC. Protein sequence: CASSRWTGSYNEQFF.

The V call is TRBV19, the J call TRBJ2-3; D may correspond to TRBD1 or TRBD2 (7 bases each). CDR1 and CDR2 (germline): LNHDA, SQIVND (reference sequence). V lost 2 bases to trimming and J lost 2 bases, with 17 bases between them. The CDR3 sequence is 17 residues long. As DNA, the CDR3 is TGTGCCAGTAGTATAAGGGGGCCTAGCGGTGCCACAGATACGCAGTATTTT. Residues: CASSIRGPSGATDTQYF.

The chain carries TRBV25-1 and TRBJ1-1, with TRBD1 as a possible D gene (6 bases). This CDR3 is built from 15 residues. Germline values: CDR1 MGHDK, CDR2 SYGVNS. V was trimmed by 3 bases and J by 4 bases, leaving 15 bases between them. The CDR3 region has the DNA TGTGCCAGCAGTGACACCTCGGGGGCATTCACTGAAGCTTTCTTT. It specifies CASSDTSGAFTEAFF.

The rearrangement joins TRBV27 to TRBJ1-1; the D is unclear. The V and J ends lost 2 bases and 0 bases respectively, with 7 bases between them. The germline V gene encodes CDR1 MNHEY and CDR2 SMNVEV (reference sequence). This CDR3 comprises 14 residues. CDR3 sequence reads: CASSLDQVNTEAFF. The DNA of the CDR3 is TGTGCCAGCAGTTTAGACCAGGTGAACACTGAAGCTTTCTTT.

The chain has TRBV6-1 and TRBJ2-6, with D possibly being TRBD1 (6 bases). V was cut by 8 bases and J by 4 bases, with 12 bases left in between. The CDR3 has 14 amino acids. Germline V gene lookup returns CDR1 MNHNS and CDR2 SASEGT. CDR3 in DNA: TGTGCCAGCCGAACAGGGACGGGGGCCAACGTCCTGACTTTC. This encodes CASRTGTGANVLTF.